The source of this T cell receptor (beta chain) is a study of breast tumors, draining lymph nodes, adjacent tissues. Study-wide results and limits: Data only fit, rather than demonstrated, lymph node origin of most tumor T cells. Tumor TCR diversity was below lymph nodes but above nontumor tissue. Luminal-like breast cancer showed significantly greater tumor-nontumor repertoire similarity than basal-like breast cancer did. Most tumor T cells seemingly derive from lymph node, then expand in tumor.

This clonotype was found many times. Its antigen is unknown. MiXCR was run by TCRdb on the multiplex PCR reads, yielding one entry per CDR3 protein. The sample carries 130,000 or so distinct CDR3 sequences, 20% to 25% recorded once. This CDR3 comprises 13 residues. Trimming pared 5 bases from V and 6 bases from J, leaving 11 bases between. Germline V gives CDR1 KGHDR, CDR2 SFDVKD. The lymph nodes were axillary draining lymph nodes from breast cancer patients. The sequence was collected from a female donor with breast cancer. Some clones in this sample may be carry-over from other donors' samples. The sample comprised axillary lymph node tissue. The gene calls are TRBV24-1 and TRBJ2-3, with D perhaps assigned TRBD1 or TRBD2 (5 bases each). Written as DNA, the CDR3 is TGTGCCACCAGTGCTCAGGGAGCGGATACGCAGTATTTT. It is translated as CATSAQGADTQYF.